The present TCR beta chain was sequenced within a study of blood T cell repertoires in COVID-19 (TCRdb year 2020). For the wider study: Collaborator samples came from the United States, Italy and Spain and covered acute and convalescent phases of COVID-19. Where HLA class I and class II types were available, the types were taken from metadata supplied by the sample provider, not from assay-based typing. Samples came from the ongoing ImmuneRACE study (first 160 participants) plus 1,254 subjects from 6 global collaborators. A freely available public database, intended as a resource for researchers studying the immune response to SARS-CoV-2, is where the repertoires were released. Subjects who had been exposed to COVID-19, were actively infected with it, or had recovered from it provided the deeply sampled blood TCRbeta repertoires that made up the dataset. Nearly every sample came with metadata listing a de-identified subject ID, COVID-19 status, age in years and sex. The material from the prospective study consisted of cDNA or gDNA derived from T cells, B-cell-depleted T cells, or PBMCs.

Taken from cysteine to phenylalanine, the CDR3 has 14 residues. Kept here is only the CDR3 DNA, which spans 42 bases and is read in frame from base 1. For CDR1 and CDR2, the germline V gene (reference sequence) lists LNHDA and SQIVND. V and J are truncated by 5 bases and 2 bases respectively, leaving an intervening sequence of 9 bases. Study-wide findings and limitations: The amount of clinical and demographic metadata varied by source and participant and was provided uncurated.

Whole blood was collected in K2EDTA tubes by collaborating institutions according to the institutions' own protocols. Collaborator samples were shipped for TCRbeta analysis as frozen whole blood, isolated PBMCs, or DNA extracted from either sample type. TCRbeta CDR3 regions were amplified from genomic DNA using the immunoSEQ Assay, a bias-controlled multiplex PCR. In the authors' own workflow: The number of nucleated cells in each sample was estimated by amplification of reference gene primers within the assay. To quantify the absolute abundance of each unique TCRbeta CDR3 rearrangement, sequence reads were collapsed and filtered. Productive Simpson clonality was computed per sample as the square root of Simpson's diversity index over productive rearrangements. Entries here come from immuneACCESS through TCRdb and include only in-frame sequences with V and J called. Some clones fail to appear in such tables; in the studies checked, an unresolved V gene covers under half of the shortfall, and the cause of the remainder is unknown. V and J calls and clone size are those listed in that table; D and trimming were worked out from the DNA. A total of about 110,000 clones appear in this sample, 83% of them only once. The ten largest clonotypes hold over 15% of the sample.

In this sample, this clone turned up once. This clone's antigen is unknown. The input lacks base qualities; no much larger clone sits a single base away. Sequences were obtained from peripheral blood. The chain is assembled from TRBV19 and TRBJ2-2; the D gene is not confidently resolved. The clonotype comes from a woman aged 55 to 70 with acute or convalescent COVID-19. CDR3 sequence: CASSFGGNTGELFF. The nucleotide sequence reads TGTGCCAGTAGTTTTGGCGGTAACACCGGGGAGCTGTTTTTT.